This TCR beta chain was captured in a study of blood T cell repertoires in COVID-19. The overall study: Both acute and convalescent COVID-19 samples were obtained from the United States, Italy and Spain. Sources were T cells, B-cell-depleted T cells, or PBMCs; the material itself was cDNA or gDNA.

Trimming removed 5 bases from V and 3 bases from J, with 8 bases in between. CDR3 length equals 12 residues. Repertoires were generated with immunoSEQ multiplex PCR, while TCRdb's copy carries only in-frame clones and drops some. The sample contains fewer than 90,000 clones, approximately 80% of which appear only once. The sequence was collected from a man in his fifties or sixties with COVID-19, enrolled during active disease. V gene TRBV12-3 or TRBV12-4 combines with J gene TRBJ2-7; no firm D call. The source material was peripheral blood. CDR3 sequence: CASSVTFYEQYF. The CDR3 DNA sequence: TGTGCCAGCAGTGTAACTTTCTACGAGCAGTACTTC.